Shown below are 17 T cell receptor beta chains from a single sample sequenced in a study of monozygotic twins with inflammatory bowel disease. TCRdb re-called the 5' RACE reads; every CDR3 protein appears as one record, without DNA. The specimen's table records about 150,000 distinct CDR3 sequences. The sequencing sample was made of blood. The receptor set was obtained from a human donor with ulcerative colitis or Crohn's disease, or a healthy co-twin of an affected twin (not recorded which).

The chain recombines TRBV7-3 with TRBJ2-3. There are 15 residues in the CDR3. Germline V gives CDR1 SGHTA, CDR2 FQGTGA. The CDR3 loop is CASSLDGGTTVTQYF.

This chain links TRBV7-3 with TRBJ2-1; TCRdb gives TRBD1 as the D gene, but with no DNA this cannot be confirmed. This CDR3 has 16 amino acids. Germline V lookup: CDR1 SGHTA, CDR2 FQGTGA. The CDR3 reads CASSSRTGSSYNEQFF. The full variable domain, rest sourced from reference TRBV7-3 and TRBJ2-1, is GAGVSQTPSNKVTEKGKYVELRCDPISGHTALYWYRQSLGQGPEFLIYFQGTGAADDSGLPNDRFFAVRPEGSVSTLKIQRTERGDSAVYLCASSSRTGSSYNEQFFGPGTRLTVL.

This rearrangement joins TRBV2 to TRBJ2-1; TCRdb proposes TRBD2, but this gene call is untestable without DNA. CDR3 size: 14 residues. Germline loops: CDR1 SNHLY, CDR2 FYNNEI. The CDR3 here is CASSEAERVGEQFF.

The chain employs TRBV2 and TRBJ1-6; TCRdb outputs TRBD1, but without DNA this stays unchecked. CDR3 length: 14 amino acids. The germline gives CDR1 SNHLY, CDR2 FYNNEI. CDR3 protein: CASSQQGNNSPLHF. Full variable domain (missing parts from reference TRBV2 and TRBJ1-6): EPEVTQTPSHQVTQMGQEVILRCVPISNHLYFYWYRQILGQKVEFLVSFYNNEISEKSEIFDDQFSVERPDGSNFTLKIRSTKLEDSAMYFCASSQQGNNSPLHFGNGTRLTVT.

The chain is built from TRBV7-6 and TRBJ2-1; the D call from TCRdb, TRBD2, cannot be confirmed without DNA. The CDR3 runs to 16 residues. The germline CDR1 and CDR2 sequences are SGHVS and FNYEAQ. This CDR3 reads CASGPKAGGFLDEQFF.

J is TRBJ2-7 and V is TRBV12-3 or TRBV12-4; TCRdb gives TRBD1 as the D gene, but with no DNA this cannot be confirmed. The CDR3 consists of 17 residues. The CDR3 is CASSRPRRDMLTSEQYF.

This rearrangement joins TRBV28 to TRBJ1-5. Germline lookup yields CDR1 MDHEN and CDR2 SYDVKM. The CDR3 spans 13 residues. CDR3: CASHPSGDQPQHF.

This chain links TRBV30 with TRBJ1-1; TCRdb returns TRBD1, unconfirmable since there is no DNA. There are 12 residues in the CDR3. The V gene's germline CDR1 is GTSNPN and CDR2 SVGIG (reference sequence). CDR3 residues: CAWRKRGTEAFF. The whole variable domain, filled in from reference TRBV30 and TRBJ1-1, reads SQTIHQWPATLVQPVGSPLSLECTVEGTSNPNLYWYRQAAGRGLQLLFYSVGIGQISSEVPQNLSASRPQDRQFILSSKKLLLSDSGFYLCAWRKRGTEAFFGQGTRLTVV.

The CDR3 protein is CATSRDLGPGDEQYF. The rearrangement joins TRBV15 to TRBJ2-7. CDR3 length: 15 residues. Germline values: CDR1 LNHNV, CDR2 YYDKDF (reference sequence).

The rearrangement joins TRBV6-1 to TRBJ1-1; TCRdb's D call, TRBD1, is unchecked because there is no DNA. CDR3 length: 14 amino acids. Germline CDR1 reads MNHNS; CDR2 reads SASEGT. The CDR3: CASSPQGAVTEAFF.

The CDR3 region is CASRPGQGAYEQYF. The chain recombines TRBV6-1 with TRBJ2-7; absent DNA, TCRdb's TRBD1 call cannot be checked. CDR3 length equals 14 residues. Germline CDR1 and CDR2: MNHNS and SASEGT.

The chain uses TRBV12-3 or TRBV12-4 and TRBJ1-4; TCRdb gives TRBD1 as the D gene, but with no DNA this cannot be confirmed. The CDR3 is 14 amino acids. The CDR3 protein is CASSRTGTNEKLFF.

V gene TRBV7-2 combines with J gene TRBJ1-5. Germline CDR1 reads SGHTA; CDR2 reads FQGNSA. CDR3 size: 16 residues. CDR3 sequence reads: CASSLPGRYSNQPQHF. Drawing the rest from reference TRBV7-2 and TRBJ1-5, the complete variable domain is GAGVSQSPSNKVTEKGKDVELRCDPISGHTALYWYRQSLGQGLEFLIYFQGNSAPDKSGLPSDRFSAERTGGSVSTLTIQRTQQEDSAVYLCASSLPGRYSNQPQHFGDGTRLSIL.

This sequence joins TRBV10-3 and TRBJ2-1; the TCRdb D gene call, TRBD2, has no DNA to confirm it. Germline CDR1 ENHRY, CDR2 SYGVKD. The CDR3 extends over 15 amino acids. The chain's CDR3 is CVISEYSGMLNEQFF.

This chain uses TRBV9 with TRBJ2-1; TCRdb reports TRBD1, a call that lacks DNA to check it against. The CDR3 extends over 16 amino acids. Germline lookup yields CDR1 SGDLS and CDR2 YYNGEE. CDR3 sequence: CASSVDVRGIWNEQFF. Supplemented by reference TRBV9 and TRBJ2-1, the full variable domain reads DSGVTQTPKHLITATGQRVTLRCSPRSGDLSVYWYQQSLDQGLQFLIQYYNGEERAKGNILERFSAQQFPDLHSELNLSSLELGDSALYFCASSVDVRGIWNEQFFGPGTRLTVL.

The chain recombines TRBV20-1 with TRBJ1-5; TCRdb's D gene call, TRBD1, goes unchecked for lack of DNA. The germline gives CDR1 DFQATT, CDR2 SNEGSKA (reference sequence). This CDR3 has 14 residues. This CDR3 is CSARVPGVSQPQHF.

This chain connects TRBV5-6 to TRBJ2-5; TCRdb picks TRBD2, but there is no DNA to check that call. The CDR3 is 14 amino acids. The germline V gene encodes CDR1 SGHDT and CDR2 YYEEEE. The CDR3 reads CASRTSGISETQYF.